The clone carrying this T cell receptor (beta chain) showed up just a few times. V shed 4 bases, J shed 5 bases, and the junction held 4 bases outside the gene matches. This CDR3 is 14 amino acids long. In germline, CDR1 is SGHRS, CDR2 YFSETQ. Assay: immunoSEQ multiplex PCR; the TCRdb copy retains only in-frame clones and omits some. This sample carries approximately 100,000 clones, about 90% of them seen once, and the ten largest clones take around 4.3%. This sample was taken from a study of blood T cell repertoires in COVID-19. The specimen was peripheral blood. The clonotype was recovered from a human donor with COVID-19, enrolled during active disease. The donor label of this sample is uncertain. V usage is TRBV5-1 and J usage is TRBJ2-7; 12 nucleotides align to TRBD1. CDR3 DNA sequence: TGCGCCAGCAGCCCCGGGACAGGGGGCGACGAGCAGTACTTC. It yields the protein CASSPGTGGDEQYF. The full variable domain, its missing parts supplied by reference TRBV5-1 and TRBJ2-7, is KAGVTQTPRYLIKTRGQQVTLSCSPISGHRSVSWYQQTPGQGLQFLFEYFSETQRNKGNFPGRFSGRQFSNSRSEMNVSTLELGDSALYLCASSPGTGGDEQYFGPGTRLTVT.